Below are 29 T cell receptor beta chains sequenced from a single sample in a study of T cell responses to AZD1222 COVID-19 vaccine. Profiled with immunoSEQ multiplex PCR; TCRdb holds only in-frame clones, not every one. The sample includes over 200,000 clones, roughly 94% of them seen just once. The specimen was peripheral blood, collected 28 days after the second dose of the MenACWY control vaccine. The receptor source for this set is an adult who received the MenACWY meningococcal vaccine as a control.

V usage is TRBV7-2 and J usage is TRBJ2-7; 8 nucleotides agree with TRBD2. Trimming at V came to 5 bases and at J to 3 bases, leaving 9 bases not matched to a gene. CDR1 and CDR2 (germline): SGHTA, FQGNSA. The length of the CDR3 is 15 residues. The CDR3 protein is CASSPTGTRNYEQYF. CDR3 nucleotide sequence: TGTGCCAGCAGCCCCACCGGGACTAGAAACTACGAGCAGTACTTC.

This chain uses TRBV25-1 with TRBJ2-7, with no clear D. Looked up from germline, CDR1 is MGHDK and CDR2 is SYGVNS. V lost 8 bases and J lost 2, with 13 bases in between. This CDR3 has 13 amino acids. The CDR3 DNA reads TGTGCCAGCGGGCCTTACCTGACCTACGAGCAGTACTTC. This gives the protein CASGPYLTYEQYF.

This chain joins TRBV30 and TRBJ1-3; D remains ambiguous. Trimming stripped 4 bases from V and 8 bases from J, with 6 bases between. CDR1 is GTSNPN and CDR2 is SVGIG in the germline V gene (reference sequence). CDR3 length: 10 amino acids. CDR3 region: CAWKGDTIYF. For the CDR3, the DNA is TGTGCCTGGAAGGGTGACACCATATATTTT.

This clone appeared once. CDR3 sequence: CASRDGPYEQYF. CDR3 sequence (DNA): TGTGCCAGCCGGGACGGGCCCTACGAGCAGTACTTC. The V gene is TRBV28, the J gene TRBJ2-7; D may be TRBD1 or TRBD2 (5 bases each). The CDR3 extends over 12 amino acids. Germline V gene data show CDR1 as MDHEN and CDR2 as SYDVKM. Trimming removed 8 bases from V and 2 bases from J, with 10 bases in between.

The V and J genes are TRBV11-2 and TRBJ2-1; 10 bases align to TRBD2. There are 16 residues in the CDR3. Germline CDR1 reads SGHAT; CDR2 reads FQNNGV. With 0 bases clipped from V and 6 bases from J, the junction kept 5 bases outside the gene matches. CDR3 amino acids: CASSLDGTSGINEQFF. CDR3 in DNA: TGTGCCAGCAGCTTAGATGGAACTAGCGGGATCAATGAGCAGTTCTTC.

This chain connects TRBV27 to TRBJ2-2, with no clear D. The CDR3 spans 17 residues. With 1 base removed from V and 4 bases from J, the gap between germline ends came to 16 bases. CDR1 is MNHEY, CDR2 SMNVEV, per germline (reference sequence). CDR3 amino acids: CASSLYARVESTGELFF. In DNA form, the CDR3 reads TGTGCCAGCAGTTTATACGCGCGAGTAGAGTCCACCGGGGAGCTGTTTTTT.

This chain connects TRBV12-5 to TRBJ1-2, with no clear D. Germline loops: CDR1 LGHNT, CDR2 FRNRAP. The CDR3 consists of 16 residues. Between the trimmed V and J ends, which lost 4 bases and 2 bases, there was a span of 17 bases. CDR3: CASGSSPSVENYGYTF. Written as DNA, the CDR3 is TGTGCTAGTGGTTCCTCTCCCTCGGTAGAGAACTATGGCTACACCTTC.

The rearrangement links TRBV6-2 or TRBV6-3 to TRBJ2-7, with 7 bases lining up with TRBD1. The V gene end was trimmed by 4 bases and the J gene end by 2 bases; junction bases not matched to a gene: 5. Germline V gene sequence: CDR1 MNHEY, CDR2 SVGEGT. The CDR3 runs to 14 residues. This CDR3 is CASSWTGTAYEQYF. In DNA, the CDR3 is TGTGCCAGCAGTTGGACAGGTACCGCCTACGAGCAGTACTTC.

J is TRBJ1-6 and V is TRBV7-2; possible D gene TRBD1, 5 bases. Trimming shortened V by 1 base and J by 9 bases, and 13 bases separated the two germline ends. The CDR3 has 15 residues. Germline V gives CDR1 SGHTA, CDR2 FQGNSA. The DNA of the CDR3 is TGTGCCAGCAGCTTAGTAGGGGAATTGGGTTCACCCCTCCACTTT. This encodes CASSLVGELGSPLHF.

This clone was found once. J is TRBJ1-2 and V is TRBV27; tentative D call: TRBD1 (6 bases). The CDR3 is 13 amino acids. V was cut by 8 bases and J by 8 bases, with 18 bases left in between. Per germline, CDR1 MNHEY and CDR2 SMNVEV (reference sequence). The CDR3 spells CASALEGGWGYTF. CDR3 sequence (DNA): TGTGCCAGCGCCTTGGAGGGGGGCTGGGGCTACACCTTC.

Regarding this clone: This sample includes further DNA sequences coding for the same CDR3. V is TRBV28 and J is TRBJ2-7, with D tentatively TRBD1 (6 bases). The germline gives CDR1 MDHEN, CDR2 SYDVKM. V shed 5 bases and J shed 4 bases, with 6 bases lying between them. The CDR3 spans 11 residues. CDR3 sequence reads: CASSQGYEQYF. As DNA, the CDR3 is TGTGCCAGCAGTCAGGGGTACGAGCAGTACTTC.

As DNA, the CDR3 is TGCAGCGTTGAAGCCATGACAGGGGCGATAAGGCGGGAGCAGTACTTC. It translates to CSVEAMTGAIRREQYF. V is TRBV29-1 and J is TRBJ2-7; 8 bases align to TRBD1. J lost 7 bases, V lost 1 base, and 15 bases had no gene match. Germline V gives CDR1 SQVTM, CDR2 ANQGSEA. CDR3 length equals 16 residues.

V is TRBV7-9 and J is TRBJ1-2; TRBD1 matches at 9 bases. Per germline, CDR1 SEHNR and CDR2 FQNEAQ (reference sequence). The CDR3 has 17 amino acids. J gave up 5 bases and V 3 bases, and 13 bases lay outside the gene matches. CDR3 DNA sequence: TGTGCCAGCAGCTTTGGGGAACAGGGGGCGCGATCTTATGGCTACACCTTC. Amino acid sequence: CASSFGEQGARSYGYTF.

The chain links TRBV3-1 (or the pseudogene TRBV3-2) to TRBJ1-1; 10 bases map to TRBD1. Trimming removed 4 bases from V and 4 bases from J; junction bases left unmatched: 6. CDR1 LGHDT and CDR2 YNNKEL come from the germline V gene (reference sequence). This CDR3 comprises 15 residues. The CDR3 sequence is CASSPSGTGATEAFF. CDR3 coding DNA: TGTGCCAGCAGCCCCTCAGGGACAGGGGCCACTGAAGCTTTCTTT.

The chain is built from TRBV30 and TRBJ2-1; D perhaps matches TRBD2 (5 bases). Trimming took 2 bases from V and 0 from J, leaving 5 bases between them. The CDR3 covers 13 residues. The germline V gene has CDR1 GTSNPN and CDR2 SVGIG (reference sequence). CDR3: CAWSRDSYNEQFF. As DNA, the CDR3 is TGTGCCTGGAGTCGGGACTCCTACAATGAGCAGTTCTTC.

This clone came up a few times. V usage is TRBV2 and J usage is TRBJ1-2; D not resolved. CDR3 length: 14 amino acids. Trimming pared 1 base from V and 4 bases from J, leaving 10 bases between. CDR1 SNHLY and CDR2 FYNNEI come from the germline V gene. CDR3 sequence reads: CASSEGVGFYGYTF. Here the CDR3 DNA reads TGTGCCAGCAGTGAAGGAGTGGGGTTCTATGGCTACACCTTC. The variable domain in full, with the rest retrieved from reference TRBV2 and TRBJ1-2, is EPEVTQTPSHQVTQMGQEVILRCVPISNHLYFYWYRQILGQKVEFLVSFYNNEISEKSEIFDDQFSVERPDGSNFTLKIRSTKLEDSAMYFCASSEGVGFYGYTFGSGTRLTVV.

The chain links TRBV10-3 to TRBJ1-1, with D unclear. V shed 10 bases and J shed 1 base, with 4 bases lying between them. The CDR3 contains 10 residues. Germline V gene lookup returns CDR1 ENHRY and CDR2 SYGVKD. CDR3 sequence (DNA): TGTGCCACCCGGAACACTGAAGCTTTCTTT. It specifies CATRNTEAFF.

The rearrangement uses TRBV28 and TRBJ1-3; D remains ambiguous. CDR1 MDHEN and CDR2 SYDVKM come from the germline V gene. V lost 7 bases, J lost 16 bases, and 17 bases lay in between. There are 11 residues in the CDR3. CDR3 protein: CASNSEGVWYF. The CDR3 DNA follows: TGTGCCAGCAATTCTGAGGGCGTTTGGTATTTT. The entire variable domain, with the rest obtained from reference TRBV28 and TRBJ1-3, is as follows: DVKVTQSSRYLVKRTGEKVFLECVQDMDHENMFWYRQDPGLGLRLIYFSYDVKMKEKGDIPEGYSVSREKKERFSLILESASTNQTSMYLCASNSEGVWYFGEGSWLTVV.

The count of this clone is one. The chain carries TRBV5-1 and TRBJ1-2; D is possibly TRBD1 (5 bases). This CDR3 contains 15 residues. Per germline, CDR1 SGHRS and CDR2 YFSETQ. V lost 0 bases, J lost 8 bases, and 17 bases lay in between. Here the CDR3 reads CASSLGSTRGDGYTF. The CDR3 DNA reads as TGCGCCAGCAGCTTGGGCTCAACTAGGGGCGACGGCTACACCTTC. Full variable domain (outside the CDR3, taken from reference TRBV5-1 and TRBJ1-2): KAGVTQTPRYLIKTRGQQVTLSCSPISGHRSVSWYQQTPGQGLQFLFEYFSETQRNKGNFPGRFSGRQFSNSRSEMNVSTLELGDSALYLCASSLGSTRGDGYTFGSGTRLTVV.

The CDR3 DNA sequence: TGTGCCAGCAGTTTATCCCCTCTAGGCGACACCATATATTTT. Translation gives CASSLSPLGDTIYF. This chain connects TRBV28 to TRBJ1-3; D call uncertain. This CDR3 is built from 14 residues. V was trimmed by 1 base and J by 8 bases, leaving 12 bases between them. Looked up from germline, CDR1 is MDHEN and CDR2 is SYDVKM.

The chain joins TRBV2 to TRBJ2-1; TRBD1 might be the D (7 bases). Deletions cut 1 base from V and 1 base from J, with 20 bases between. The CDR3 is made up of 19 amino acids. Germline V gene lookup returns CDR1 SNHLY and CDR2 FYNNEI. This chain's CDR3 is CASSEGELGGGPSYNEQFF. DNA of the CDR3: TGTGCCAGCAGTGAAGGGGAACTAGGAGGGGGCCCTTCCTACAATGAGCAGTTCTTC.

The chain is built from TRBV7-9 and TRBJ2-1, with D perhaps matching TRBD1 (6 bases). This CDR3 contains 16 residues. The V end lost 3 bases, the J end lost 4 bases, and 16 bases lay between the germline ends. Germline V gives CDR1 SEHNR, CDR2 FQNEAQ (reference sequence). In DNA form, the CDR3 reads TGTGCCAGCAGCTTGGCTGCCGGACAGCGGTACAATGAGCAGTTCTTC. Its translation is CASSLAAGQRYNEQFF. Full variable domain (rest looked up from reference TRBV7-9 and TRBJ2-1): DTGVSQNPRHKITKRGQNVTFRCDPISEHNRLYWYRQTLGQGPEFLTYFQNEAQLEKSRLLSDRFSAERPKGSFSTLEIQRTEQGDSAMYLCASSLAAGQRYNEQFFGPGTRLTVL.

J is TRBJ2-7 and V is TRBV6-5; D not resolved. CDR1 is MNHEY, CDR2 SVGAGI, per germline. The CDR3 is 11 amino acids. Trimming took off 5 bases at V and 3 bases at J, with 5 bases between the two ends. The CDR3 loop is CASSTDYEQYF. In DNA, the CDR3 is TGTGCCAGCAGTACGGACTACGAGCAGTACTTC.

The chain recombines TRBV15 with TRBJ2-2; 10 bases agree with TRBD2. V lost 5 bases to trimming and J lost 6 bases; unmatched junction nucleotides: 3. This CDR3 region has 14 residues. Per the germline V gene, CDR1 is LNHNV and CDR2 is YYDKDF (reference sequence). The CDR3 DNA is TGTGCCACCAGCCGAGCGGGGGGGGCCGGGGAGCTGTTTTTT. Translation: CATSRAGGAGELFF.

This chain joins TRBV27 and TRBJ2-7; D possibly corresponds to TRBD2 (5 bases). The ends were cut back, 3 bases at V and 3 bases at J, with 12 bases in the middle. The germline V gene has CDR1 MNHEY and CDR2 SMNVEV (reference sequence). CDR3 length equals 14 residues. CDR3 nucleotide sequence: TGTGCCAGCAGTTTGAGGGCCGGCAACTACGAGCAGTACTTC. It is translated as CASSLRAGNYEQYF.

V gene TRBV5-4 combines with J gene TRBJ2-5; TRBD1 matches 7 bases. There are 14 residues in the CDR3. V lost 1 base and J lost 5; bases outside the gene matches: 5. CDR1 is SGHNT, CDR2 YYREEE, per germline (reference sequence). CDR3 coding DNA: TGTGCCAGCAGCTTGACAGGGGAGTCTGAGACCCAGTACTTC. Encoded protein: CASSLTGESETQYF.

The chain has TRBV6-6 and TRBJ2-5; TRBD1 matches 8 bases. The germline gives CDR1 MNHNY, CDR2 SVGAGI (reference sequence). This CDR3 region has 15 residues. V lost 0 bases, J lost 1 base, and 1 base stayed unmatched. The CDR3: CASSYSTGGQETQYF. The CDR3 DNA is TGTGCCAGCAGTTACTCAACAGGGGGCCAAGAGACCCAGTACTTC.

V and J are TRBV2 and TRBJ2-7, with D perhaps being TRBD1 or TRBD2 (5 bases each). The CDR3 is 13 amino acids. Trimming left V 6 bases short and J 4 bases short, with 13 bases between. Germline V gives CDR1 SNHLY, CDR2 FYNNEI. The CDR3 region is CASSPGTGYEQYF. The DNA for the CDR3 is TGTGCCAGCAGCCCGGGGACGGGTTACGAGCAGTACTTC.

This chain joins TRBV9 and TRBJ2-3; 15 bases are shared with TRBD2. The CDR3 is 16 residues long. V gave up 3 bases and J gave up 4 bases; unmatched junction bases: 3. Germline CDR1 is SGDLS and CDR2 is YYNGEE. DNA of the CDR3: TGTGCCAGCAGCGCAGGACTAGCGGGAGGGGCAGATACGCAGTATTTT. Amino acids: CASSAGLAGGADTQYF.